The 29 T cell receptor beta chains presented below share a single source sample, sequenced in a study of cytomegalovirus exposure and HLA in healthy donors. Researchers ran the PCR with 60 Vbeta and 13 Jbeta primers. TCRdb's table, derived via immunoSEQ multiplex PCR, lists solely in-frame clones and lacks some. The sample holds 100,000 to 120,000 clones, around 85% seen once. Material: PBMCs. The source of these receptors is a man in his forties in good health and CMV-seronegative.

The chain uses TRBV7-2 and TRBJ1-2, with D maybe TRBD1 (6 bases). Germline CDR1 and CDR2: SGHTA and FQGNSA. The length of the CDR3 is 16 residues. With 5 bases removed from V and 4 bases from J, the gap between germline ends came to 20 bases. CDR3 amino acids: CASSGAAGALSYGYTF. CDR3 nucleotide sequence: TGTGCCAGCAGCGGGGCGGCAGGGGCGTTGAGCTATGGCTACACCTTC.

The CDR3 DNA follows: TGTGCCAGCAGCCAGACGGCCGGGGTTCAAGAGACCCAGTACTTC. Translation gives CASSQTAGVQETQYF. V gene TRBV4-2 combines with J gene TRBJ2-5; the D gene is possibly TRBD2 (5 bases). Germline lookup yields CDR1 LGHNA and CDR2 YNFKEQ. Trimming took off 3 bases at V and 2 bases at J, with 13 bases between the two ends. The CDR3 runs to 15 residues.

The chain employs TRBV7-6 and TRBJ1-1; maybe TRBD1 (6 bases). The CDR3 has 15 residues. Deletions cut 1 base from V and 6 bases from J, with 15 bases between. The V gene's germline CDR1 is SGHVS and CDR2 FNYEAQ. CDR3 coding DNA: TGTGCCAGCAGCTTAGGACAGGCGGGCGGAGCTGAAGCTTTCTTT. Protein product: CASSLGQAGGAEAFF.

A single count supports this clone. The CDR3 DNA sequence: TGTGCCAGCAGTTTCGCTACGGGGGGGAGGAATGAGCAGTTCTTC. Translated, it gives CASSFATGGRNEQFF. This chain uses TRBV28 with TRBJ2-1, with 8 nucleotides matching TRBD2. The trim removed 3 bases at V and 7 bases at J, leaving 8 bases unmatched. The CDR3 sequence is 15 residues long. The germline CDR1 and CDR2 sequences are MDHEN and SYDVKM. The variable domain in full, with the rest retrieved from reference TRBV28 and TRBJ2-1, is DVKVTQSSRYLVKRTGEKVFLECVQDMDHENMFWYRQDPGLGLRLIYFSYDVKMKEKGDIPEGYSVSREKKERFSLILESASTNQTSMYLCASSFATGGRNEQFFGPGTRLTVL.

The V call is TRBV14, the J call TRBJ1-6; a possible D gene is TRBD1 (6 bases). This CDR3 comprises 14 residues. The germline V gene encodes CDR1 SGHDN and CDR2 FVKESK. Trimming took off 1 base at V and 9 bases at J, with 10 bases between the two ends. In nucleotides, the CDR3 is TGTGCCAGCAGCCAAGTACAGGGACGTTCACCCCTCCACTTT. Translation gives CASSQVQGRSPLHF. Complete variable domain (other parts from reference TRBV14 and TRBJ1-6): EAGVTQFPSHSVIEKGQTVTLRCDPISGHDNLYWYRRVMGKEIKFLLHFVKESKQDESGMPNNRFLAERTGGTYSTLKVQPAELEDSGVYFCASSQVQGRSPLHFGNGTRLTVT.

Note on this clone: Other DNA sequences in this sample translate to the same CDR3. This chain links TRBV6-6 with TRBJ2-7; possible D gene TRBD1, 5 bases. There are 15 residues in the CDR3. Germline V gene data show CDR1 as MNHNY and CDR2 as SVGAGI (reference sequence). V lost 5 bases, J lost 5 bases, and 19 bases lay in between. CDR3 coding DNA: TGTGCCAGCAGTCCCATCCCCCCAGGGATCCACGAGCAGTACTTC. Its translation is CASSPIPPGIHEQYF.

This chain joins TRBV5-1 and TRBJ2-2, with D perhaps matching TRBD2 (6 bases). The CDR3 length is 15 residues. Trimming pared 0 bases from V and 8 bases from J, leaving 14 bases between. Germline CDR1 is SGHRS and CDR2 is YFSETQ. CDR3 bases: TGCGCCAGCAGCTTGGACCGACTAGGACGGGGGGAGCTGTTTTTT. Its protein product is CASSLDRLGRGELFF.

This clone was counted once. J is TRBJ1-3 and V is TRBV28; D remains ambiguous. This CDR3 is built from 17 residues. Trimming left V 7 bases short and J 0 bases short, with 19 bases between. The germline gives CDR1 MDHEN, CDR2 SYDVKM. CDR3 sequence (DNA): TGTGCCAGCATTCCCTCTGGGAGCGGGTTCTCTGGAAACACCATATATTTT. This sequence encodes CASIPSGSGFSGNTIYF.

The chain recombines TRBV11-1 with TRBJ1-1, with D maybe TRBD1 (5 bases). Germline values: CDR1 SGHAT, CDR2 FQDESV (reference sequence). V gave up 2 bases and J gave up 5 bases, with 12 bases separating them. This CDR3 comprises 14 residues. The CDR3 loop reads CASSLSPGRTEAFF. In nucleotides, the CDR3 is TGTGCCAGCAGCTTAAGTCCAGGGAGGACTGAAGCTTTCTTT.

The chain couples TRBV5-1 to TRBJ1-6; D is uncertain. V was clipped by 6 bases and J by 6 bases, with 13 bases between them. The CDR3 is 14 amino acids. Looked up from germline, CDR1 is SGHRS and CDR2 is YFSETQ. CDR3 sequence reads: CASMAGRGNSPLHF. The CDR3 DNA follows: TGCGCCAGCATGGCGGGCCGGGGTAATTCACCCCTCCACTTT. Full variable domain (rest looked up from reference TRBV5-1 and TRBJ1-6): KAGVTQTPRYLIKTRGQQVTLSCSPISGHRSVSWYQQTPGQGLQFLFEYFSETQRNKGNFPGRFSGRQFSNSRSEMNVSTLELGDSALYLCASMAGRGNSPLHFGNGTRLTVT.

V is TRBV6-5 and J is TRBJ2-7; weak D call: TRBD2 (5 bases). The CDR3 length is 13 residues. CDR1 and CDR2 (germline): MNHEY, SVGAGI. V shed 7 bases and J shed 5 bases, with 15 bases lying between them. The CDR3 is CASTNGGGHEQYF. The CDR3 region has the DNA TGTGCCAGCACAAATGGAGGCGGCCACGAGCAGTACTTC.

V is TRBV19 and J is TRBJ1-1; maybe TRBD1 (5 bases). Germline assignment: CDR1 LNHDA and CDR2 SQIVND (reference sequence). The CDR3 has 16 amino acids. Trimming took off 6 bases at V and 6 bases at J, with 23 bases between the two ends. The CDR3 here is CASSPLDGGRGAEAFF. CDR3 DNA sequence: TGTGCCAGTAGCCCCTTGGACGGGGGACGGGGCGCTGAAGCTTTCTTT. The full variable domain, completed using reference TRBV19 and TRBJ1-1, is DGGITQSPKYLFRKEGQNVTLSCEQNLNHDAMYWYRQDPGQGLRLIYYSQIVNDFQKGDIAEGYSVSREKKESFPLTVTSAQKNPTAFYLCASSPLDGGRGAEAFFGQGTRLTVV.

This clone appeared a few times. The CDR3 coding sequence is TGTGCCAGCAGCCCCAGACAGGGTTTAGATGAAAAACTGTTTTTT. Translated, it gives CASSPRQGLDEKLFF. J is TRBJ1-4 and V is TRBV7-8; 7 bases match TRBD1. Per the germline V gene, CDR1 is SGHVS and CDR2 is FQNEAQ. There are 15 residues in the CDR3. J was trimmed by 6 bases and V by 5 bases; bases with no gene match: 9.

V is TRBV9 and J is TRBJ2-5; the D gene is possibly TRBD2 (6 bases). The CDR3 covers 13 residues. V lost 0 bases, J lost 4 bases, and 7 bases lay in between. Germline V gene sequence: CDR1 SGDLS, CDR2 YYNGEE. CDR3 DNA sequence: TGTGCCAGCAGCGTAGGGGACTCAGAGACCCAGTACTTC. Protein: CASSVGDSETQYF.

With respect to this clone: Other DNA sequences in the same sample also yield this CDR3. The CDR3, as DNA: TGCGCCAGCAGTCCAAGGACAGGAGGAAATTCACCCCTCCACTTT. It specifies CASSPRTGGNSPLHF. The V and J genes are TRBV5-1 and TRBJ1-6; 7 bases fit TRBD1. The V and J ends lost 5 bases and 7 bases, in that order; junction bases with no gene match: 9. The V gene's germline CDR1 is SGHRS and CDR2 YFSETQ. CDR3 length equals 15 residues.

V gene TRBV6-5 combines with J gene TRBJ2-7; 7 bases line up with TRBD1. The ends lost 4 bases at V and 2 bases at J; junction bases unmatched: 5. Germline lookup yields CDR1 MNHEY and CDR2 SVGAGI. CDR3 length: 14 amino acids. CDR3 protein: CASSSPGQTYEQYF. The CDR3 nucleotides read TGTGCCAGCAGTTCCCCGGGACAGACCTACGAGCAGTACTTC.

Note on this clone: This same CDR3 is encoded by further DNA sequences in the sample. The genes are TRBV7-9 and TRBJ1-5; TRBD1 matches 10 bases. Germline CDR1 SEHNR, CDR2 FQNEAQ (reference sequence). The length of the CDR3 is 16 residues. J gave up 2 bases and V 2 bases, and 3 bases lay outside the gene matches. The CDR3 DNA is TGTGCCAGCAGCTTAACCGGGACAGGGGGCAATCAGCCCCAGCATTTT. Translating it yields CASSLTGTGGNQPQHF.

The CDR3 nucleotides are TGTGCCAGCAGTTTGACAGGGGATGGCTACACCTTC. This gives the protein CASSLTGDGYTF. The chain joins TRBV28 to TRBJ1-2; 8 bases are shared with TRBD1. Germline loops: CDR1 MDHEN, CDR2 SYDVKM. Trimming cost V 3 bases and J 6 bases; bases outside gene matches: 0. The CDR3 runs 12 residues.

This chain joins TRBV6-5 and TRBJ2-1, with TRBD2 matching over 10 bases. The V gene's germline CDR1 is MNHEY and CDR2 SVGAGI. This CDR3 comprises 14 residues. The J segment lost 5 bases and the V segment lost 5 bases, leaving 3 bases of the junction unmatched. CDR3 loop: CASSRTSGNNEQFF. In nucleotides, the CDR3 is TGTGCCAGCAGTCGGACTAGCGGAAACAATGAGCAGTTCTTC.

The V gene is TRBV5-6, the J gene TRBJ1-2; TRBD1 matches at 7 bases. The junction had 6 bases not matched to a gene; V was cut back by 2 bases and J by 5 bases. Germline CDR1 SGHDT, CDR2 YYEEEE. CDR3 length: 14 amino acids. This CDR3 is CASSFGQGVYGYTF. In nucleotides, the CDR3 is TGTGCCAGCAGCTTTGGTCAGGGGGTTTATGGCTACACCTTC.

The chain employs TRBV28 and TRBJ2-7, with a weak D call TRBD2 (7 bases). The CDR3 is made up of 16 amino acids. With 5 bases removed from V and 6 bases from J, the gap between germline ends came to 23 bases. Germline V CDR1 and CDR2: MDHEN, SYDVKM. The CDR3 is CASSPYGGGGFAEQYF. The CDR3, as DNA: TGTGCCAGCAGTCCCTACGGAGGCGGGGGCTTTGCCGAGCAGTACTTC.

The chain joins TRBV16 to TRBJ1-2; D gene unclear. CDR3 length: 14 amino acids. V was trimmed by 1 base and J by 5 bases, leaving 11 bases between them. The V gene's germline CDR1 is KGHSY and CDR2 FQNENV. Here the CDR3 DNA reads TGTGCCAGCAGCCAATTTACCGCAGAATATGGCTACACCTTC. It codes for CASSQFTAEYGYTF. Combining the CDR3 with reference TRBV16 and TRBJ1-2 gives the whole variable domain GEEVAQTPKHLVRGEGQKAKLYCAPIKGHSYVFWYQQVLKNEFKFLISFQNENVFDETGMPKERFSAKCLPNSPCSLEIQATKLEDSAVYFCASSQFTAEYGYTFGSGTRLTVV.

The genes are TRBV19 and TRBJ1-5; 8 bases are shared with TRBD1. Unmatched junction bases numbered 10, after V lost 0 bases and J lost 6 bases. There are 17 residues in the CDR3. The germline V gene encodes CDR1 LNHDA and CDR2 SQIVND (reference sequence). The CDR3, as DNA: TGTGCCAGTAGTATAGACGGGAGACAGGGGCGAGTTCAGCCCCAGCATTTT. This sequence encodes CASSIDGRQGRVQPQHF.

This sequence joins TRBV6-6 and TRBJ1-1; 8 bases map to TRBD1. V lost 7 bases to trimming and J lost 5 bases; unmatched junction nucleotides: 6. The CDR3 has 13 amino acids. In germline, CDR1 is MNHNY, CDR2 SVGAGI (reference sequence). The CDR3 loop is CASTVTGETEAFF. For the CDR3, the DNA is TGTGCCAGCACCGTGACAGGGGAGACTGAAGCTTTCTTT.

This clone was recorded once. This chain connects TRBV23-1 to TRBJ2-2; 9 bases line up with TRBD2. TRBV23-1 is an ORF, and what it does is uncertain. V dropped 9 bases and J dropped 5; count of bases not matched to a gene: 13. This CDR3 is 16 amino acids long. CDR3 nucleotides: TGCGCCAGGATTCGCAGGCTAGCGGGAACAACCGGGGAGCTGTTTTTT. Translated: CARIRRLAGTTGELFF.

The rearrangement uses TRBV4-1 and TRBJ2-6, with TRBD1 as a possible D gene (6 bases). The CDR3 totals 19 residues. Germline assignment: CDR1 MGHRA and CDR2 YSYEKL. V dropped 0 bases and J dropped 1 base, with 16 bases sitting between them. In DNA form, the CDR3 reads TGCGCCAGCAGCCAAGAGAGGGCAGGGGTAAGGTCTGGGGCCAACGTCCTGACTTTC. Amino acid sequence: CASSQERAGVRSGANVLTF.

The J gene is TRBJ1-2, the V gene TRBV7-9, with a tentative D call TRBD1 (6 bases). This CDR3 has 16 amino acids. Trimming shortened V by 2 bases and J by 4 bases, and 17 bases separated the two germline ends. Germline values: CDR1 SEHNR, CDR2 FQNEAQ (reference sequence). CDR3 DNA: TGTGCCAGCAGCTTATTGGGGGACAAGGACGGCTATGGCTACACCTTC. Translated, it gives CASSLLGDKDGYGYTF.

The chain joins TRBV15 to TRBJ2-7, with 9 bases matching TRBD2. Germline V gene data show CDR1 as LNHNV and CDR2 as YYDKDF (reference sequence). J was trimmed by 0 bases and V by 3 bases; bases with no gene match: 3. The CDR3 runs to 15 residues. The CDR3 DNA follows: TGTGCCACCAGCAGTAGCGGGGGCAGCTCCTACGAGCAGTACTTC. Translated: CATSSSGGSSYEQYF.

The chain has TRBV30 and TRBJ1-1; maybe TRBD1 (5 bases). The CDR3 contains 17 residues. Looked up from germline, CDR1 is GTSNPN and CDR2 is SVGIG (reference sequence). Trimming cost V 0 bases and J 0 bases, with 17 bases left between them. CDR3 region: CAWSVRGLGGMNTEAFF. The DNA for the CDR3 is TGTGCCTGGAGTGTAAGGGGTTTGGGGGGTATGAACACTGAAGCTTTCTTT.